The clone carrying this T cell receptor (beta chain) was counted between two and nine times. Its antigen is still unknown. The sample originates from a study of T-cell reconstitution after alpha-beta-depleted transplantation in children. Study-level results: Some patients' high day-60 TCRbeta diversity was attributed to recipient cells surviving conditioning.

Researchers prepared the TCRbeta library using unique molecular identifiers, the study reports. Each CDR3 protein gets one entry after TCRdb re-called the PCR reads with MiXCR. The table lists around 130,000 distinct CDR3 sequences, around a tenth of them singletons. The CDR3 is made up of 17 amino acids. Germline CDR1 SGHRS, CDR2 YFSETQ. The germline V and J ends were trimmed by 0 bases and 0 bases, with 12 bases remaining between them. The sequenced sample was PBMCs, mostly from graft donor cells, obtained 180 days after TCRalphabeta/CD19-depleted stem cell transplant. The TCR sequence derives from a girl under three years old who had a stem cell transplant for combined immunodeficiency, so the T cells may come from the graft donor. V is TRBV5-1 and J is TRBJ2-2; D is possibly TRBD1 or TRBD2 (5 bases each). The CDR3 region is CASSLVRDAPNTGELFF. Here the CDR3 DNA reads TGCGCCAGCAGCTTGGTAAGGGACGCCCCGAACACCGGGGAGCTGTTTTTT.